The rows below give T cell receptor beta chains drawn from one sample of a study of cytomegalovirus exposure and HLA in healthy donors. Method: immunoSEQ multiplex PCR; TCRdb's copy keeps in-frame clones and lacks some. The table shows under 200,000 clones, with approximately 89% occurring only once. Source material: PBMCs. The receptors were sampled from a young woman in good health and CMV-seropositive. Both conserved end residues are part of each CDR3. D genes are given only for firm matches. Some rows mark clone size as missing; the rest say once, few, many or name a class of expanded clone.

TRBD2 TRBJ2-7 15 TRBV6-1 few CASSGTGTSVYEQYF TGTGCCAGCAGTGGAACCGGGACTAGCGTCTACGAGCAGTACTTC
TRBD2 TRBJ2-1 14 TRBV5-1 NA CASSPVAGNNEQFF TGCGCCAGCAGCCCGGTAGCGGGAAACAATGAGCAGTTCTTC
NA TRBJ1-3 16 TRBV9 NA CASSMRQLGSGNTIYF TGTGCCAGCAGTATGAGGCAGCTTGGATCTGGAAACACCATATATTTT
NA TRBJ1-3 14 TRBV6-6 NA CASKGGSSGNTIYF TGTGCCAGCAAGGGGGGGAGCTCTGGAAACACCATATATTTT
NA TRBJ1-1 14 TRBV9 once CASSVETDRTEAFF TGTGCCAGCAGCGTAGAGACAGATCGCACTGAAGCTTTCTTT
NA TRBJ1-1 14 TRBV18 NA CASSPERWNTEAFF TGTGCCAGCTCACCAGAGCGCTGGAACACTGAAGCTTTCTTT
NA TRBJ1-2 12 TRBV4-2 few CASSTDSYGYTF TGTGCCAGCAGTACGGACAGCTATGGCTACACCTTC
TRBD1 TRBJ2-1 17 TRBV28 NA CASSPWGTGPSYNEQFF TGTGCCAGCAGCCCCTGGGGGACAGGACCATCCTACAATGAGCAGTTCTTC
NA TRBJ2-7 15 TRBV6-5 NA CASSPEGGQPYEQYF TGTGCCAGCAGTCCTGAGGGCGGACAGCCCTACGAGCAGTACTTC
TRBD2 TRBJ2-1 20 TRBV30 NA CAWSVPVASGLGYSYNEQFF TGTGCCTGGAGTGTTCCGGTGGCTAGCGGGCTCGGCTACTCCTACAATGAGCAGTTCTTC
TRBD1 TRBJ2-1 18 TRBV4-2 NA CASSQVRQGTGSYNEQFF TGTGCCAGCAGCCAAGTTAGACAGGGGACGGGCTCCTACAATGAGCAGTTCTTC
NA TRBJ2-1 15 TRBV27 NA CASSKQGSSYNEQFF TGTGCCAGCAGTAAGCAGGGGAGCTCCTACAATGAGCAGTTCTTC
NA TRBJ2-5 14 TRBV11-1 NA CASSFNFPGETQYF TGTGCCAGCAGCTTCAACTTCCCGGGGGAGACCCAGTACTTC
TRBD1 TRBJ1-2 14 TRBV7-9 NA CASSLEGDSDGYTF TGTGCCAGCAGCTTAGAAGGGGACAGCGATGGCTACACCTTC
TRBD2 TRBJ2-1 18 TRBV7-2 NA CASSLAGSGSGSYNEQFF TGTGCCAGCAGCTTAGCGGGTAGCGGGAGTGGCTCCTACAATGAGCAGTTCTTC
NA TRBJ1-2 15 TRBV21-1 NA CASIERSGQVGGYTF TGTGCCAGCATCGAACGCTCTGGGCAGGTGGGTGGCTACACCTTC
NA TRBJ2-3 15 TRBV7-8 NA CASSLIRRTTDTQYF TGTGCCAGCAGCTTAATTAGGAGGACCACAGATACGCAGTATTTT
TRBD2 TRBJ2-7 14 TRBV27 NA CASRGTSVSYEQYF TGTGCCAGCAGGGGGACTAGCGTTTCCTACGAGCAGTACTTC
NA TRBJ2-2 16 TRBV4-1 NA CASSQAPGGATGELFF TGCGCCAGCAGCCAAGCCCCCGGGGGAGCCACCGGGGAGCTGTTTTTT
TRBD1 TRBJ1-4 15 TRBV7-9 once CASSDRGQANEKLFF TGTGCCAGCAGTGACAGGGGGCAGGCTAATGAAAAACTGTTTTTT
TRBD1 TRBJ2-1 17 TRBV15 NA CATSREGQENSYNEQFF TGTGCCACCAGCAGAGAGGGACAGGAGAACTCCTACAATGAGCAGTTCTTC
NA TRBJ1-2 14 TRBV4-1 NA CASSQEDRLGGYTF TGCGCCAGCAGCCAAGAGGACAGACTGGGCGGCTACACCTTC
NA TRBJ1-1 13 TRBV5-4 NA CASSLGMNTEAFF TGTGCCAGCAGCCTAGGTATGAACACTGAAGCTTTCTTT
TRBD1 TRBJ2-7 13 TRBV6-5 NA CASSWDRDYEQYF TGTGCCAGCAGTTGGGACAGGGACTACGAGCAGTACTTC
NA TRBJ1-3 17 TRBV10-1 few CASSVASMTGSGNTIYF TGCGCCAGCAGTGTAGCTTCCATGACAGGCTCTGGAAACACCATATATTTT
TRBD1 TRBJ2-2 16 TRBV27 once CASRHSGTAITGELFF TGTGCCAGCAGGCACTCCGGGACAGCAATCACCGGGGAGCTGTTTTTT
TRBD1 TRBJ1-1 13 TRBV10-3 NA CAIRDRENTEAFF TGTGCCATCCGGGACAGGGAGAACACTGAAGCTTTCTTT
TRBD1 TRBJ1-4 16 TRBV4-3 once CASSHLTRGRDEKLFF TGCGCCAGCAGCCATTTAACTAGGGGGCGCGATGAAAAACTGTTTTTT
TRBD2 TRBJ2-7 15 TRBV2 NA CASSVTSGRAPEQYF TGTGCCAGCAGCGTTACTAGCGGGAGGGCACCCGAGCAGTACTTC
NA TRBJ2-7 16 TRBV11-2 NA CASSSSRSGSISEQYF TGTGCCAGCAGCTCCAGCCGTAGCGGCAGCATTTCCGAGCAGTACTTC
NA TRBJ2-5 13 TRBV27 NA CATNGGSGETQYF TGTGCCACGAACGGCGGATCGGGGGAGACCCAGTACTTC
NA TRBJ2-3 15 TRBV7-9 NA CASSLEGDSTDTQYF TGTGCCAGCAGCTTAGAAGGAGATAGCACAGATACGCAGTATTTT
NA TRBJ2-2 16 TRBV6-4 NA CASSVGYTENTGELFF TGTGCCAGCAGTGTGGGCTATACAGAGAACACCGGGGAGCTGTTTTTT
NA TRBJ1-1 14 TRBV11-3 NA CASSLGQMNTEAFF TGTGCCAGCAGCTTGGGGCAGATGAACACTGAAGCTTTCTTT
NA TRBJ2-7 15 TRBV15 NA CATSGGVAASYEQYF TGTGCCACCAGCGGAGGGGTAGCGGCCTCCTACGAGCAGTACTTC
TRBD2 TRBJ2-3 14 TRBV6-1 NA CASSLAGGTDTQYF TGTGCCAGCAGCTTAGCGGGAGGCACAGATACGCAGTATTTT
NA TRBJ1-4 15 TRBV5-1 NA CASSLEQEFGEKLFF TGCGCCAGCAGCTTGGAACAGGAATTCGGTGAAAAACTGTTTTTT
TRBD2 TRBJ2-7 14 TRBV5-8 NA CASSRSGSHPEQYF TGTGCCAGCAGCCGTAGCGGGAGTCACCCCGAGCAGTACTTC
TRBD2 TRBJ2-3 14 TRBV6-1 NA CASAGLAGGDTQYF TGTGCCAGCGCAGGACTAGCGGGAGGGGATACGCAGTATTTT
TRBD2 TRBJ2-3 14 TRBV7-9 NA CASSPSGATDTQYF TGTGCCAGCAGCCCTAGCGGGGCCACAGATACGCAGTATTTT
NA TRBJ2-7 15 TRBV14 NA CASSQAAARSYEQYF TGTGCCAGCAGCCAAGCGGCAGCGAGGTCCTACGAGCAGTACTTC
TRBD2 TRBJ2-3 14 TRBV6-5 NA CASSKLAGGKVQYF TGTGCCAGCAGTAAACTAGCGGGAGGCAAAGTGCAGTATTTT
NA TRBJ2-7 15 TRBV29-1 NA CSVEDRGSKPAEQYF TGCAGCGTTGAAGATCGGGGTAGCAAGCCGGCCGAGCAGTACTTC
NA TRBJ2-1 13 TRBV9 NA CASSVDWYNEQFF TGTGCCAGCAGCGTAGACTGGTACAATGAGCAGTTCTTC
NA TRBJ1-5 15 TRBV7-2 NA CASSPGPVGGQPQHF TGTGCCAGCAGTCCCGGGCCCGTCGGGGGTCAGCCCCAGCATTTT
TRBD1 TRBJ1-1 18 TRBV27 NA CASNMSRDRACSATEAFF TGTGCCAGCAATATGAGCCGGGACAGGGCTTGTTCTGCCACTGAAGCTTTCTTT
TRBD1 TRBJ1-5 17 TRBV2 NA CASSDLVTGAVNQPQHF TGTGCCAGCAGTGATTTGGTGACAGGGGCCGTCAATCAGCCCCAGCATTTT
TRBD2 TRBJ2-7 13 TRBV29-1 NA CSVSSGSAYEQYF TGCAGCGTCTCTAGCGGGAGCGCCTACGAGCAGTACTTC